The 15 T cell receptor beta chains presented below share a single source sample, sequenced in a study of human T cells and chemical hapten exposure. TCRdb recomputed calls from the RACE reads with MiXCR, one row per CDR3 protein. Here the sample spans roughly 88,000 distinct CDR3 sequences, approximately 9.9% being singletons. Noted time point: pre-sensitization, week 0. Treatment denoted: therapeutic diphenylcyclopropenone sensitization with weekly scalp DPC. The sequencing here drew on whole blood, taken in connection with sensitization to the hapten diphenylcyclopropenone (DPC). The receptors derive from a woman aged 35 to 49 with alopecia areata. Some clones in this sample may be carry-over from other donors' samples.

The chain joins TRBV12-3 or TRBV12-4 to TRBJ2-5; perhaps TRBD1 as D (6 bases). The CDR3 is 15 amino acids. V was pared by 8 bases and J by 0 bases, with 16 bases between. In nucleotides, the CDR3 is TGTGCCAGCGGAGCGAAGGGGGTATACCAAGAGACCCAGTACTTC. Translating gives CASGAKGVYQETQYF.

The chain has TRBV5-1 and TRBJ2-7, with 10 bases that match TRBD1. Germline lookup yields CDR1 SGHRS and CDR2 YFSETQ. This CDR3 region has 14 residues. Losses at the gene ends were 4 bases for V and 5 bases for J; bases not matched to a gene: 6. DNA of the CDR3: TGCGCCAGCAGCATCGGACAGGGGGAGGACGAGCAGTACTTC. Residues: CASSIGQGEDEQYF. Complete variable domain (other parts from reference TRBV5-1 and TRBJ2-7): KAGVTQTPRYLIKTRGQQVTLSCSPISGHRSVSWYQQTPGQGLQFLFEYFSETQRNKGNFPGRFSGRQFSNSRSEMNVSTLELGDSALYLCASSIGQGEDEQYFGPGTRLTVT.

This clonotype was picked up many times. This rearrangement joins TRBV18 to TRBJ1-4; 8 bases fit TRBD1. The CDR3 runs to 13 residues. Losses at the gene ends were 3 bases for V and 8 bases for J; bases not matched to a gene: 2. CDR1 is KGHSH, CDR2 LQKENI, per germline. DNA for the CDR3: TGTGCCAGCTCACCCAGGACAGGGGAAAAACTGTTTTTT. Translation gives CASSPRTGEKLFF. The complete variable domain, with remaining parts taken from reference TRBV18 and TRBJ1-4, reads NAGVMQNPRHLVRRRGQEARLRCSPMKGHSHVYWYRQLPEEGLKFMVYLQKENIIDESGMPKERFSAEFPKEGPSILRIQQVVRGDSAAYFCASSPRTGEKLFFGSGTQLSVL.

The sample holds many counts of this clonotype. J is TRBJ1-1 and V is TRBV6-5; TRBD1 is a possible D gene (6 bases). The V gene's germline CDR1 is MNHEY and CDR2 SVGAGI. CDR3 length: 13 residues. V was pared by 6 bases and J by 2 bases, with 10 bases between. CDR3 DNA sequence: TGTGCCAGCAGGCGGGACATAAACACTGAAGCTTTCTTT. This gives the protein CASRRDINTEAFF.

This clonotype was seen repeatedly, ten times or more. This CDR3 is CASSQVGRRTEAFF. The CDR3 coding sequence is TGCGCCAGCAGCCAAGTCGGTCGTCGCACTGAAGCTTTCTTT. This rearrangement joins TRBV4-3 to TRBJ1-1; D unclear. With 1 base removed from V and 4 bases from J, the gap between germline ends came to 10 bases. Looked up from germline, CDR1 is LGHNA and CDR2 is YSLEER. The CDR3 has 14 residues.

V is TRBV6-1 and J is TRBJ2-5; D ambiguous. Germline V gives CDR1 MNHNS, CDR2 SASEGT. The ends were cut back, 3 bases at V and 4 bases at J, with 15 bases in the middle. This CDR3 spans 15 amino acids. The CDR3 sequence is CASSDRVMYRETQYF. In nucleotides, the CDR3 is TGTGCCAGCAGTGACCGGGTCATGTACCGAGAGACCCAGTACTTC.

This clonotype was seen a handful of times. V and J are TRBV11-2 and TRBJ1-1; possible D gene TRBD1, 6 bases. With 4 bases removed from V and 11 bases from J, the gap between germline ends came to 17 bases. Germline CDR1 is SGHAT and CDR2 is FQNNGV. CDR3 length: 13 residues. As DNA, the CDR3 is TGTGCCAGCAGCTCTCAGGGGTTGCCAGGGGCTTTCTTT. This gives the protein CASSSQGLPGAFF. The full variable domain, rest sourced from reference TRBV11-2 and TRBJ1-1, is EAGVAQSPRYKIIEKRQSVAFWCNPISGHATLYWYQQILGQGPKLLIQFQNNGVVDDSQLPKDRFSAERLKGVDSTLKIQPAKLEDSAVYLCASSSQGLPGAFFGQGTRLTVV.

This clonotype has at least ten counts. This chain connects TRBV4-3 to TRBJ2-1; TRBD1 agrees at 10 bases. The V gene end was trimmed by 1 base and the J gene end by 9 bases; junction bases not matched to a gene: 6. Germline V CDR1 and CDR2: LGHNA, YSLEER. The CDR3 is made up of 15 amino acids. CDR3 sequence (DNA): TGCGCCAGCAGCCAAGTGCGACAGGGGGCGTTTGAGCAGTTCTTC. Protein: CASSQVRQGAFEQFF.

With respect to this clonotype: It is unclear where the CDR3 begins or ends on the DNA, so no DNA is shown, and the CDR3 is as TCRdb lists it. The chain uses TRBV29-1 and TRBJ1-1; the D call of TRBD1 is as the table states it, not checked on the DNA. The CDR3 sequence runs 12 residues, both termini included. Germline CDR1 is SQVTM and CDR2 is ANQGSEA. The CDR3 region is CSVATGSPEVFF.

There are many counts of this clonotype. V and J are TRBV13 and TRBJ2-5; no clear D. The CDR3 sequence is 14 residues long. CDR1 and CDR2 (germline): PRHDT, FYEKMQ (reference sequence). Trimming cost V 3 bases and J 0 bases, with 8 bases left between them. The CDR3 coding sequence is TGTGCCAGCAGCTTTGGCAGCAACCAAGAGACCCAGTACTTC. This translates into CASSFGSNQETQYF.

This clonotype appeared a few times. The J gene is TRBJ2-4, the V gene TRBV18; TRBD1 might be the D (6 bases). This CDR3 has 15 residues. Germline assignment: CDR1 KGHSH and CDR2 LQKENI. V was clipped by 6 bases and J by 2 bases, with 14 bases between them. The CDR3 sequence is CASSDQGSTKNIQYF. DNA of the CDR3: TGTGCCAGCTCCGATCAGGGGTCCACCAAAAACATTCAGTACTTC.

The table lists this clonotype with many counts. The DNA for the CDR3 is TGTGCCAGCAGCTCTCAGTCGGATACGCAGTATTTT. Translation: CASSSQSDTQYF. The V gene is TRBV2, the J gene TRBJ2-3, with no clear D. The CDR3 contains 12 residues. V shed 6 bases and J shed 6 bases, with 10 bases lying between them. The germline V gene has CDR1 SNHLY and CDR2 FYNNEI.

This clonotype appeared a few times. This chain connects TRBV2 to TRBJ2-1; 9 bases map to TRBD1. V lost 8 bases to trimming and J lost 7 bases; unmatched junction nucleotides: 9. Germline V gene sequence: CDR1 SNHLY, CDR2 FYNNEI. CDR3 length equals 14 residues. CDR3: CASWGTGSVNEQFF. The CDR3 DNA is TGTGCCAGCTGGGGGACAGGGTCCGTGAATGAGCAGTTCTTC.

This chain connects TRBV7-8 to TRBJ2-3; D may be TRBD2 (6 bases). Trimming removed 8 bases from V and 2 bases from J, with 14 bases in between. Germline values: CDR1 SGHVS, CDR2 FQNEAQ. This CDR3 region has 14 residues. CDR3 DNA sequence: TGTGCCAGCTTAGGAACGGGACTCACAGATACGCAGTATTTT. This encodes CASLGTGLTDTQYF.

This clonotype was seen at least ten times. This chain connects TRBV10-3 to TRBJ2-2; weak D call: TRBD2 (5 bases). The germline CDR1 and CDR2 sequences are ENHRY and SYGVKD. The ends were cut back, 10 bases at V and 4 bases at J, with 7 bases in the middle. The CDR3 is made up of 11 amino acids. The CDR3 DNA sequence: TGTGCCACCACTAGCACCGGGGAGCTGTTTTTT. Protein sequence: CATTSTGELFF.